The 4 T cell receptor beta chains below come from one sample, sequenced in a study of long-term antiretroviral therapy in people with HIV. They ran version v3.0 of the immunoSEQ assay at survey level. Repertoires were generated with immunoSEQ multiplex PCR, while TCRdb's copy carries only in-frame clones and drops some. The sample has some 21,000 clones; 60% to 80% are singletons. Sequencing used unsorted PBMCs, obtained about 1.8 years before starting antiretroviral therapy. These receptors were obtained from a woman aged 40 to 50 with HIV.

This chain uses TRBV5-6 with TRBJ1-5; weak D call: TRBD1 (5 bases). Trimming left V 5 bases short and J 3 bases short, with 15 bases between. Germline-derived CDR1 and CDR2 are SGHDT and YYEEEE. The CDR3 loop spans 15 amino acids. The CDR3, as DNA: TGTGCCAGCAGTTACAGAGGGGCTTCCAATCAGCCCCAGCATTTT. It is translated as CASSYRGASNQPQHF.

V gene TRBV18 combines with J gene TRBJ1-1; the match to TRBD1 covers 8 bases. With 0 bases clipped from V and 6 bases from J, the junction kept 6 bases outside the gene matches. The CDR3 consists of 15 residues. Germline V lookup: CDR1 KGHSH, CDR2 LQKENI. The DNA for the CDR3 is TGTGCCAGCTCACCACCGGCTCAGGGGGCCTCTGAAGCTTTCTTT. Its translation is CASSPPAQGASEAFF.

The chain joins TRBV9 to TRBJ2-7; D is uncertain. Germline loops: CDR1 SGDLS, CDR2 YYNGEE. The CDR3 consists of 14 residues. Trimming took 0 bases from V and 2 from J, leaving 9 bases between them. The CDR3 loop reads CASSVGGGTYEQYF. CDR3 bases: TGTGCCAGCAGCGTAGGAGGCGGCACCTACGAGCAGTACTTC.

The J gene is TRBJ1-2, the V gene TRBV16; D might be TRBD1 (5 bases). V lost 3 bases, J lost 2 bases, and 13 bases lay in between. Germline CDR1 KGHSY, CDR2 FQNENV. The CDR3 is made up of 15 amino acids. CDR3 nucleotide sequence: TGTGCCAGCAGCCAGACCCGGGACCGAAACTATGGCTACACCTTC. Its translation is CASSQTRDRNYGYTF.